This T cell receptor beta chain was found in a study of shared clonotypes between healthy human individuals. The V gene's germline CDR1 is SNHLY and CDR2 FYNNEI. V lost 3 bases and J 0 bases, leaving 11 bases between the germline ends. The CDR3 runs 15 residues. Profiled with immunoSEQ multiplex PCR; TCRdb holds only in-frame clones, not every one. The repertoire holds about 1 million clones, with more than 60% as singletons. The chain is built from TRBV2 and TRBJ1-1; D is uncertain. The sequenced sample was memory CD4+ T cells sorted from blood. This sample's subset: CD45RA-negative fraction. The TCR sequence derives from a young man in good health. In DNA, the CDR3 is TGTGCCAGCAGTGACCTAGTAAAACTGAACACTGAAGCTTTCTTT. This gives the protein CASSDLVKLNTEAFF. The entire variable domain, with the rest obtained from reference TRBV2 and TRBJ1-1, is as follows: EPEVTQTPSHQVTQMGQEVILRCVPISNHLYFYWYRQILGQKVEFLVSFYNNEISEKSEIFDDQFSVERPDGSNFTLKIRSTKLEDSAMYFCASSDLVKLNTEAFFGQGTRLTVV.